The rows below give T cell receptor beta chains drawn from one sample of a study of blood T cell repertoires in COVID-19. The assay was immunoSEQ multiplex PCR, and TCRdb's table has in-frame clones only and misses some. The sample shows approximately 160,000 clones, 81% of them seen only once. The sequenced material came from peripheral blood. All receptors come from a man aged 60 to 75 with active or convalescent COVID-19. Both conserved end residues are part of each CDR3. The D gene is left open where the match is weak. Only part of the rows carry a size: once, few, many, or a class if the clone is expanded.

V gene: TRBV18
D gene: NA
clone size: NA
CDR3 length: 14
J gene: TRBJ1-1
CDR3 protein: CASSPPRGYTEAFF
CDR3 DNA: TGTGCCAGCTCACCACCACGGGGGTACACTGAAGCTTTCTTT

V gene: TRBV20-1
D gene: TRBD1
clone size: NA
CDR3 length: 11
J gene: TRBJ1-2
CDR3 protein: CSARTGYGYTF
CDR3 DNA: TGCAGTGCCAGGACAGGCTATGGCTACACCTTC

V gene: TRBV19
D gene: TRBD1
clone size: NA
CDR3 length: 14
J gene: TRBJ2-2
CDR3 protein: CASSRQGSTGELFF
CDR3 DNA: TGTGCCAGTAGTAGACAGGGGAGTACCGGGGAGCTGTTTTTT

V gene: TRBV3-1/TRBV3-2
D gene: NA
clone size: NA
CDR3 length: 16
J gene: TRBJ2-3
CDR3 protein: CASSQDRGQYTNTQYF
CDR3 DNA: TGTGCCAGCAGCCAAGATAGAGGCCAGTATACGAATACGCAGTATTTT

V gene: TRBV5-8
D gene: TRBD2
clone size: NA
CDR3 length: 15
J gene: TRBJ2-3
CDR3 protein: CASSSGGGRTDTQYF
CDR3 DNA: TGTGCCAGCAGCTCCGGCGGGGGACGCACAGATACGCAGTATTTT

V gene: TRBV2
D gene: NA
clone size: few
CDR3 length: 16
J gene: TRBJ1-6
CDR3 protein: CASSEPGGVGNSPLHF
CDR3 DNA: TGTGCCAGCAGTGAGCCCGGGGGGGTGGGTAATTCACCCCTCCACTTT

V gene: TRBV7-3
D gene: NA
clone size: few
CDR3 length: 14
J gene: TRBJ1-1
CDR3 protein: CASSPGNQNTEAFF
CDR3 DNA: TGTGCCAGCAGCCCGGGGAACCAGAACACTGAAGCTTTCTTT

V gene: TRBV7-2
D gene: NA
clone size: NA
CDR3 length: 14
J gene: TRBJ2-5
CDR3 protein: CASSWFGQQETQYF
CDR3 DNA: TGTGCCAGCAGCTGGTTTGGGCAGCAAGAGACCCAGTACTTC

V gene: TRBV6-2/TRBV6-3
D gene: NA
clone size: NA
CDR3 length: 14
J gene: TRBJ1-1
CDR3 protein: CASSYQGMNTEAFF
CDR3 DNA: TGTGCCAGCAGTTACCAGGGGATGAACACTGAAGCTTTCTTT

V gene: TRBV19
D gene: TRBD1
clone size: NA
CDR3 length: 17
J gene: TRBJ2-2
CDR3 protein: CASIFGTGEKYTGELFF
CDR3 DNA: TGTGCCAGTATCTTCGGGACAGGGGAAAAATACACCGGGGAGCTGTTTTTT

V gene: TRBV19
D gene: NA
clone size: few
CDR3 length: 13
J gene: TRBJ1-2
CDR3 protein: CASSTGGLGGYTF
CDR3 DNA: TGTGCCAGTAGCACCGGAGGCCTCGGGGGCTACACCTTC